Below are 3 T cell receptor beta chains sequenced from a single sample in a study of T cell responses to AZD1222 COVID-19 vaccine. Using immunoSEQ multiplex PCR, the repertoire was profiled, and TCRdb retains in-frame clones only, with some absent. Of 100,000 to 150,000 clones in the sample, under 90% were seen once. Sequencing used peripheral blood, obtained on day 0 of AZD1222 vaccination. The source of these receptors is an adult in good health.

The V and J genes are TRBV5-1 and TRBJ1-1; 7 bases fit TRBD1. This CDR3 has 12 residues. CDR1 and CDR2 (germline): SGHRS, YFSETQ. After removal of 5 bases from V and 8 bases from J, the junction contained 6 bases not matched to a gene. CDR3 bases: TGCGCCAGCAGGCGTGGACAGGACGAAGCTTTCTTT. Its protein is CASRRGQDEAFF.

This clone appeared a single time. This chain uses TRBV19 with TRBJ2-7; 8 nucleotides align to TRBD1. Germline V gives CDR1 LNHDA, CDR2 SQIVND (reference sequence). The CDR3 covers 14 residues. Trimming took 8 bases from V and 4 from J; bases not matched to a gene: 10. The CDR3, as DNA: TGTGCCAGTGCCCCGGGGGACAGGAAGTACGAGCAGTACTTC. This gives the protein CASAPGDRKYEQYF.

The chain employs TRBV19 and TRBJ1-2, with D tentatively TRBD1 (6 bases). V lost 1 base to trimming and J lost 4 bases, with 13 bases between them. This CDR3 comprises 15 residues. Germline CDR1 is LNHDA and CDR2 is SQIVND (reference sequence). The CDR3 region is CASSIGQDRSYGYTF. Here the CDR3 DNA reads TGTGCCAGTAGTATAGGCCAGGACAGAAGCTATGGCTACACCTTC.